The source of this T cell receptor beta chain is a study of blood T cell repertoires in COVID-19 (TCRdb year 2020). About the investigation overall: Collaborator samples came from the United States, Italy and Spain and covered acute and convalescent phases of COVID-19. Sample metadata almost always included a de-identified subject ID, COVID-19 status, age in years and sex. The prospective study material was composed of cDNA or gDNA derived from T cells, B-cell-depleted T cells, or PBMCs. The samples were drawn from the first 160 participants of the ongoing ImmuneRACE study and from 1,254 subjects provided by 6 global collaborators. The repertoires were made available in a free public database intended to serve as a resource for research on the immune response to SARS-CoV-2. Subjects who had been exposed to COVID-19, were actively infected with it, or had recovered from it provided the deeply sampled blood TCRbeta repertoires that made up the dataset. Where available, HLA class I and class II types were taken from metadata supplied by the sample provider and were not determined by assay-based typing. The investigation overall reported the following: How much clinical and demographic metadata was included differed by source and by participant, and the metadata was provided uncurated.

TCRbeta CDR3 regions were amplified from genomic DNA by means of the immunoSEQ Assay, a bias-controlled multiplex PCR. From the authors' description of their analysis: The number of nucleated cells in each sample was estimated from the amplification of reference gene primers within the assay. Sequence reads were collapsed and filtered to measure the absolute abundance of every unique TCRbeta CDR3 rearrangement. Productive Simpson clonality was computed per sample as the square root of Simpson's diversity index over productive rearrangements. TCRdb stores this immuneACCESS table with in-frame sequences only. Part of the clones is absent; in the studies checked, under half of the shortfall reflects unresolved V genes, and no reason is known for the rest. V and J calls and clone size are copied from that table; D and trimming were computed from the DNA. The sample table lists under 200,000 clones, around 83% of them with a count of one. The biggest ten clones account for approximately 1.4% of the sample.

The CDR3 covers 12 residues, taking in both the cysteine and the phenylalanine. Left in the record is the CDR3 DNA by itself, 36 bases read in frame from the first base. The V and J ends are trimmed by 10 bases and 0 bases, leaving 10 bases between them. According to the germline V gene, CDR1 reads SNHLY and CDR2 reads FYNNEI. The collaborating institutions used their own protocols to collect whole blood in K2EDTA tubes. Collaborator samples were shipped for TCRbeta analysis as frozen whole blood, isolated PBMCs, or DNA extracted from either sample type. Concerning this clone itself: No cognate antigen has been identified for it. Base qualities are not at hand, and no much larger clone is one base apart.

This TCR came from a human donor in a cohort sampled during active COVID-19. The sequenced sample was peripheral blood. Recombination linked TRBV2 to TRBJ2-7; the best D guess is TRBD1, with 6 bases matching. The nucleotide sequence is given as TGTGCCACTACAGGGACCTCCTACGAGCAGTACTTC. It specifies CATTGTSYEQYF.